This TCR beta chain was captured by sequencing in a study of HIV-infected children after antiretroviral therapy interruption. V was cut by 5 bases and J by 0 bases, with 14 bases left in between. This CDR3 spans 16 amino acids. The V gene's germline CDR1 is MDHEN and CDR2 SYDVKM. RNA-based 3' RACE libraries used unique molecular identifiers. MiXCR was run by TCRdb on the 3' RACE reads, yielding one entry per CDR3 protein. Of fewer than 100,000 distinct CDR3 sequences in the sample, roughly 6.4% are singletons; the top ten hold more than 0.95%. Specified treatment: PENTA 11 planned treatment interruption arm or continuous ART arm. At least 24 weeks of at least three-drug ART, in children 2 to 15 years. This clonotype was detected ten times or more.

The chain is built from TRBV28 and TRBJ2-1; D is perhaps TRBD2 (6 bases). The receptor was isolated from a pool of human donors with HIV. Sequenced here: CD45RA+ CD4+ T cells from PBMCs, pooled from several time points, sampled from a donor given antiretroviral therapy, either interrupted or continuous. The subset: naive CD4+ CD45RA+ CD45RO- T cells. The CDR3 sequence is CASSASSASSYNEQFF. CDR3 DNA: TGTGCCAGCAGTGCCTCTAGCGCCAGCTCCTACAATGAGCAGTTCTTC.